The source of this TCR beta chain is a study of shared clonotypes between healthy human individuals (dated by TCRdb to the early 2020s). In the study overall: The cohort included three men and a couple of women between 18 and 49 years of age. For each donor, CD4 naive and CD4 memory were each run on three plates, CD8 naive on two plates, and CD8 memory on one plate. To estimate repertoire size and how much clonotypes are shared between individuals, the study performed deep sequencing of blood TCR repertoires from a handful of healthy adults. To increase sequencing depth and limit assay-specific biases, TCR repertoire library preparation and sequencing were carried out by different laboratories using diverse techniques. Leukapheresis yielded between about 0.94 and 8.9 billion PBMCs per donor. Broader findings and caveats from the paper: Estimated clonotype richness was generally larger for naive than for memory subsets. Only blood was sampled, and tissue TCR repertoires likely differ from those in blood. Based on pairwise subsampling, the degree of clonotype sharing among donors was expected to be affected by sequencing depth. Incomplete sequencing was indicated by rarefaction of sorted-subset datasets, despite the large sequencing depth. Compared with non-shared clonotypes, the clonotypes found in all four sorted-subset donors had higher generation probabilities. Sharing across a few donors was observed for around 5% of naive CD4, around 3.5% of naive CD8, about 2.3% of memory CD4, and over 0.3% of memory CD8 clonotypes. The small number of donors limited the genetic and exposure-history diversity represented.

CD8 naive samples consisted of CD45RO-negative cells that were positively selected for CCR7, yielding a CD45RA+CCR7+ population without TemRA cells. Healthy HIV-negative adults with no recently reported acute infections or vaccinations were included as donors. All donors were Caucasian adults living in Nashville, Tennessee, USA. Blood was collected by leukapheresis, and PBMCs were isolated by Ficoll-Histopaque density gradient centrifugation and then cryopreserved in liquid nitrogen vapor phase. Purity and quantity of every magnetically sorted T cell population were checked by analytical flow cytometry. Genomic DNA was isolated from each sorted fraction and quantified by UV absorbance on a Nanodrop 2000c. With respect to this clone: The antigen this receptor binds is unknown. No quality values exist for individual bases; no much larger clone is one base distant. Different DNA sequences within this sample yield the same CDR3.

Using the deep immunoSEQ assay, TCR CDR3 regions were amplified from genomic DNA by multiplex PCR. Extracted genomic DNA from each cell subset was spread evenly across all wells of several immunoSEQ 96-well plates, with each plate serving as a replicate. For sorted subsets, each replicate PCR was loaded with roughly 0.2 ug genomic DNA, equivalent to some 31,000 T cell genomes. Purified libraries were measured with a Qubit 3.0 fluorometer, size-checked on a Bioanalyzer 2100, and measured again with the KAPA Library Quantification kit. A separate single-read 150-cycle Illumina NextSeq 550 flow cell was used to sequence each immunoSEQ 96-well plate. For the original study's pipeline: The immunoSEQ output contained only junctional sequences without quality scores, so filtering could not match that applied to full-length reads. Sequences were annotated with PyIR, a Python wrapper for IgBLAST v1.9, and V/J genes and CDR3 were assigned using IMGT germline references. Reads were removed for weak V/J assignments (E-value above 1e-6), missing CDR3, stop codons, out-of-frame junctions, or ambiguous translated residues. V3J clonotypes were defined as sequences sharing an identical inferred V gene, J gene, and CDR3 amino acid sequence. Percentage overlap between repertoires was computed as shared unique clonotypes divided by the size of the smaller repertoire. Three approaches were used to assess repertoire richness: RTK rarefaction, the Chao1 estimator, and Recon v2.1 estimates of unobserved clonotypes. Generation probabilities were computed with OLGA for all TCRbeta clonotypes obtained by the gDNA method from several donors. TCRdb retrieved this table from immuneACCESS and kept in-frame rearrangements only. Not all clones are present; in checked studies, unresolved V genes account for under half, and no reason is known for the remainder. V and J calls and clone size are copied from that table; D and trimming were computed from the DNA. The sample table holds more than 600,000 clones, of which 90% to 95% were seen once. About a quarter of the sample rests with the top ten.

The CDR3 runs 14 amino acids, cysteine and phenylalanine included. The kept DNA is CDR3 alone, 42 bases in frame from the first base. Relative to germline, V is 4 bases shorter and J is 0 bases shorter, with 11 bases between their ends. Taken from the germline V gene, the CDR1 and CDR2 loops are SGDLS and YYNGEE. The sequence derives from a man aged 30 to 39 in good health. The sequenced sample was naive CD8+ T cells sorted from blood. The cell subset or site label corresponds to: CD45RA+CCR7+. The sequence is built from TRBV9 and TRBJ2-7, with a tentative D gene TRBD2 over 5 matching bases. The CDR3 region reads CASSFSGNSYEQYF. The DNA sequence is TGTGCCAGCAGCTTCAGCGGTAACTCCTACGAGCAGTACTTC.